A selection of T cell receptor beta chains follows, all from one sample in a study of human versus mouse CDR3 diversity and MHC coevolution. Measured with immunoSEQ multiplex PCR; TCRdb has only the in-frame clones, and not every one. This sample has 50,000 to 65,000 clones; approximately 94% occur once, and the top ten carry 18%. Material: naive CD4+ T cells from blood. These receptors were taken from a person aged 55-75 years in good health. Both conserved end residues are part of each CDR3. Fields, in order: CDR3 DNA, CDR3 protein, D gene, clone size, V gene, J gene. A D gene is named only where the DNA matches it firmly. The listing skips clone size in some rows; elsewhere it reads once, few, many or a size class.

TGCAGCGTTGTAGCACAGGGTAGGGCCAAAAACATTCAGTACTTC	CSVVAQGRAKNIQYF	NA	NA	TRBV29-1	TRBJ2-4
TGCGCCAGCCTCCCGACACCTTTCTCTGGAAACACCATATATTTT	CASLPTPFSGNTIYF	NA	NA	TRBV5-1	TRBJ1-3
TGTGCCTGGAGTGTAGGAGCGGGAGAGGCAGATACGCAGTATTTT	CAWSVGAGEADTQYF	TRBD2	NA	TRBV30	TRBJ2-3
TGTGCCAGCTCACGCGACAGGGGCGAGGCCTACGAGCAGTACTTC	CASSRDRGEAYEQYF	TRBD1	NA	TRBV18	TRBJ2-7
TGTGCCAGCAGTTCGCCTTATACAGGGGGGGGTACTGAAGCTTTCTTT	CASSSPYTGGGTEAFF	TRBD1	NA	TRBV6-5	TRBJ1-1
TGCGCCAGCAGTGAGTCATCCCAGGGGTCGAGAGAGCAGTACTTC	CASSESSQGSREQYF	NA	NA	TRBV10-1	TRBJ2-5
TGTGCTAGTGCCCCCCCTAGGAACCGGGAGACCCAGTACTTC	CASAPPRNRETQYF	NA	few	TRBV12-5	TRBJ2-5
TGTGCCCGATGGGGACAGGCAACAGAAGAGACCCAGTACTTC	CARWGQATEETQYF	TRBD1	NA	TRBV10-3	TRBJ2-5
TGTGCCAGCAGCTTGGGGTTAGCGGGAGCTATAGATACGCAGTATTTT	CASSLGLAGAIDTQYF	TRBD2	NA	TRBV5-4	TRBJ2-3
TGTGCCGGCAGGACGGGGGAATATGGCTACACCTTC	CAGRTGEYGYTF	NA	NA	TRBV6-5	TRBJ1-2
TGCGCCAGCAGTCAATTGATGACAGGTGAAGCTTTCTTT	CASSQLMTGEAFF	NA	NA	TRBV23-1	TRBJ1-1
TGTGCCAGCAAGGGGCTAGCGGGGGATCGAAACATTCAGTACTTC	CASKGLAGDRNIQYF	TRBD2	NA	TRBV19	TRBJ2-4
TGTGCCAGCAGCTTAGCCGCACTAGCGGGAAGGCAGTTCTTC	CASSLAALAGRQFF	TRBD2	few	TRBV11-2	TRBJ2-1
TGTGCCACCAGCCAAATACTCCAGGGATCTGGAAACACCATATATTTT	CATSQILQGSGNTIYF	NA	NA	TRBV15	TRBJ1-3
TGTGCCAGCAGCCCAGGGCGGACTAGCGGGAGATACTACAATGAGCAGTTCTTC	CASSPGRTSGRYYNEQFF	TRBD2	NA	TRBV14	TRBJ2-1
TGTGCCAGCAGCCTATTAGCGGGTAGCTCCTACGAGCAGTACTTC	CASSLLAGSSYEQYF	TRBD2	NA	TRBV14	TRBJ2-7
TGTGCCAGCAGTAGGGACAGGTTTGGACCCCAGCATTTT	CASSRDRFGPQHF	TRBD1	NA	TRBV27	TRBJ1-5
TGTGCCACCAGCAGAGACGGACAGGGGTACGAGCAGTACTTC	CATSRDGQGYEQYF	TRBD1	NA	TRBV15	TRBJ2-7
TGTGCCAGCAGCTTGGGTGGAGCTAGCCTGGATACGCAGTATTTT	CASSLGGASLDTQYF	NA	NA	TRBV5-5	TRBJ2-3
TGTGCCAGCGGCGGGGGCCCGGGACTAGCGGACAATGAGCAGTTCTTC	CASGGGPGLADNEQFF	TRBD2	NA	TRBV5-4	TRBJ2-1
TGTGCCAGTAGTATTATGGGGAGTAGCGAAAAACTGTTTTTT	CASSIMGSSEKLFF	NA	NA	TRBV19	TRBJ1-4
TGTGCCAGCAGCGTGGATAGCGGCCCCTCTGGTGAGCAGTACTTC	CASSVDSGPSGEQYF	NA	NA	TRBV9	TRBJ2-7
TGCGCCAGCAGCTTGGACACGGGGGATACGCAGTATTTT	CASSLDTGDTQYF	NA	NA	TRBV5-1	TRBJ2-3
TGTGCCAGTAGGCCAAGGGGGACAGTTGATAGCAATCAGCCCCAGCATTTT	CASRPRGTVDSNQPQHF	TRBD1	NA	TRBV19	TRBJ1-5
TGTGCCAGCAGCTTCGGACTAGCGGGAGTAAATGAGCAGTTCTTC	CASSFGLAGVNEQFF	TRBD2	NA	TRBV7-2	TRBJ2-1
TGCGCCAGCAGCCAAACCACGCGGACTAGCGGAGATGAGCAGTTCTTC	CASSQTTRTSGDEQFF	TRBD2	NA	TRBV5-1	TRBJ2-1
TGTGCCAGTAGTGTTCTGAACGGGAGGGAGACCCAGTACTTC	CASSVLNGRETQYF	TRBD2	NA	TRBV19	TRBJ2-5
TGCAGTGCAGAGTATTCCTACGAGCAGTACTTC	CSAEYSYEQYF	NA	once	TRBV20-1	TRBJ2-7
TGTGCCAGCAGCCACCGGGACTCGCCTCCCTACGAGCAGTACTTC	CASSHRDSPPYEQYF	NA	NA	TRBV11-3	TRBJ2-7
TGTGCCAGCTCACCACGCCGCAGCCAAGAGACCCAGTACTTC	CASSPRRSQETQYF	NA	NA	TRBV18	TRBJ2-5
TGCGCCAGCATGCGACAGGGGGGGAACACAGATACGCAGTATTTT	CASMRQGGNTDTQYF	TRBD1	NA	TRBV23-1	TRBJ2-3
TGCAGCGTCGACCCGGCTAGTTCAGATACGCAGTATTTT	CSVDPASSDTQYF	NA	NA	TRBV29-1	TRBJ2-3
TGTGCCAGCAGCTTAGGAGTAGGAGGCGAGCAGTACTTC	CASSLGVGGEQYF	NA	NA	TRBV11-1	TRBJ2-7
TGTGCCAGTAGTATCGGGGGGAGAAGGGCCTCTGGAAACACCATATATTTT	CASSIGGRRASGNTIYF	NA	few	TRBV19	TRBJ1-3
TGTGCCAGCAGTTTACTCGGTCGACAGGGTCCGGGCTATGGCTACACCTTC	CASSLLGRQGPGYGYTF	TRBD1	NA	TRBV27	TRBJ1-2
TGTGCCAGCAGCCAGTCGGCGGGAGGGCCCTCCTACAATGAGCAGTTCTTC	CASSQSAGGPSYNEQFF	TRBD2	NA	TRBV7-6	TRBJ2-1
TGTGCCAGCAGCTTAGTAGCCAGGGGGCTAGATACGCAGTATTTT	CASSLVARGLDTQYF	TRBD1	NA	TRBV7-2	TRBJ2-3
TGTGCCAGCTCACCACAAGGACAGGGGGCAAGTGGCTACACCTTC	CASSPQGQGASGYTF	TRBD1	few	TRBV18	TRBJ1-2
TGTGCCAGCAGCTCGGGACTAGCGGAGGGAATCGGGGATGAGCAGTTCTTC	CASSSGLAEGIGDEQFF	TRBD2	few	TRBV11-2	TRBJ2-1
TGCGCCAGCAGCCCGGAACAGACGACTAGCCAGTTCTTC	CASSPEQTTSQFF	TRBD2	NA	TRBV5-1	TRBJ2-1
TGTGCCTGGACCAGGGAGGGCCTTTCCTCTGGAAACACCATATATTTT	CAWTREGLSSGNTIYF	NA	NA	TRBV30	TRBJ1-3
TGTGCCAGTAGCCCGACAGGGAATGGCAATCAGCCCCAGCATTTT	CASSPTGNGNQPQHF	TRBD1	few	TRBV19	TRBJ1-5
TGTGCCAGCAGTTTCAGACAGGGGGCAAGGAATGAGCAGTTCTTC	CASSFRQGARNEQFF	TRBD1	NA	TRBV6-5	TRBJ2-1
TGTGCCAGCAGCTTGTGGGGGGGGCCCCTCCACTTT	CASSLWGGPLHF	NA	NA	TRBV5-5	TRBJ1-6
TGTGCCAGCAGTTACAAGGGGCGGAGTGACACTGAAGCTTTCTTT	CASSYKGRSDTEAFF	NA	NA	TRBV6-5	TRBJ1-1
TGTGCCATCAGTGATTCGGAACAGGTCAATCAGCCCCAGCATTTT	CAISDSEQVNQPQHF	NA	NA	TRBV10-3	TRBJ1-5
TGTGCCAGTAGTATAGAGGGACAGCCCCAAGAGACCCAGTACTTC	CASSIEGQPQETQYF	TRBD1	NA	TRBV19	TRBJ2-5
TGTGCCAGCAGCTTAACGGGACAGAACACCGGGGAGCTGTTTTTT	CASSLTGQNTGELFF	NA	NA	TRBV11-2	TRBJ2-2